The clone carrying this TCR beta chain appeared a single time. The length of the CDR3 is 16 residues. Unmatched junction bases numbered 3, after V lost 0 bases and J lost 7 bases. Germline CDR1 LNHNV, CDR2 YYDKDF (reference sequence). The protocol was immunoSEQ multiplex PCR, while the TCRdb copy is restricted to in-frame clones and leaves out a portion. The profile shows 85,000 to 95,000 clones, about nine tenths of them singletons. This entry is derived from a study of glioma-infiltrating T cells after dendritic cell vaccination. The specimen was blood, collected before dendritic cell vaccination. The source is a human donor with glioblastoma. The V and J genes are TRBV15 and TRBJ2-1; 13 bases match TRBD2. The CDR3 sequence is CATSRDLGLAGNEQFF. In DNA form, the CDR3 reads TGTGCCACCAGCAGAGATTTGGGACTAGCGGGGAATGAGCAGTTCTTC.